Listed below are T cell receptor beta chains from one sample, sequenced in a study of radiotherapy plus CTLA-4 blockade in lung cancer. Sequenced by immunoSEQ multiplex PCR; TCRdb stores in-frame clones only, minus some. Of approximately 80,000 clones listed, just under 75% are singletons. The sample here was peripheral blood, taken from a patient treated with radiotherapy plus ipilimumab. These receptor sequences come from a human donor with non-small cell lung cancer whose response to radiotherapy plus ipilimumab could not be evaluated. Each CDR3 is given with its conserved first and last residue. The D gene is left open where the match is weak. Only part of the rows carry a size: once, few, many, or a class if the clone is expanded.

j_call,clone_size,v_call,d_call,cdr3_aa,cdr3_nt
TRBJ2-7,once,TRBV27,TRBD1,CASRTDRAGGSYEQYF,TGTGCCAGCAGGACCGACAGGGCCGGAGGCTCCTACGAGCAGTACTTC
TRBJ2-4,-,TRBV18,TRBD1,CASSPEGALGIQYF,TGTGCCAGCTCACCAGAGGGGGCGCTAGGCATTCAGTACTTC
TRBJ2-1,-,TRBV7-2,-,CASSLGASAHNEQFF,TGTGCCAGCAGCTTAGGCGCTAGCGCCCACAATGAGCAGTTCTTC
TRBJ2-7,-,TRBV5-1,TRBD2,CASSLEASGGDEQYF,TGCGCCAGCAGCTTGGAGGCTAGCGGGGGCGACGAGCAGTACTTC
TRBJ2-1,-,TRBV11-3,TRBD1,CASSLVTTGIVGEQFF,TGTGCCAGCAGCTTAGTAACGACAGGGATAGTAGGTGAGCAGTTCTTC
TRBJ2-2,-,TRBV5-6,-,CAAKKGQNTGELFF,TGTGCCGCTAAAAAGGGACAGAACACCGGGGAGCTGTTTTTT
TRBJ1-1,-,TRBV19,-,CASSIGAAEAFF,TGTGCCAGTAGTATAGGGGCAGCTGAAGCTTTCTTT
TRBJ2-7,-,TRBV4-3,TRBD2,CASSPSSGGAWNEQYF,TGCGCCAGCAGCCCATCTAGCGGGGGGGCTTGGAACGAGCAGTACTTC
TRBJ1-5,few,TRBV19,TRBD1,CASSTTGDQPQHF,TGTGCCAGTAGCACAACAGGGGATCAGCCCCAGCATTTT
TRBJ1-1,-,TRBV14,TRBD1,CASSQVRGHTEAFF,TGTGCCAGCAGCCAAGTCAGGGGGCACACTGAAGCTTTCTTT